Below, 25 T cell receptor beta chains from the same sample are listed, as sequenced in a study of cytotoxic CD8 clonotypes in ibrutinib-treated CLL. Profiled with immunoSEQ multiplex PCR; TCRdb holds only in-frame clones, not every one. The sample contains 110,000 to 150,000 clones, about 76% of which appear only once. Material: PBMCs, obtained after 24 months of ibrutinib treatment. Source of these receptors: a human donor with chronic lymphocytic leukemia.

This clone appeared a single time. The J gene is TRBJ1-6, the V gene TRBV4-2, with D hard to call. Per the germline V gene, CDR1 is LGHNA and CDR2 is YNFKEQ. The CDR3 runs 17 residues. The V and J ends lost 0 bases and 0 bases respectively, with 9 bases between them. CDR3 loop: CASSQDIRSSYNSPLHF. Written as DNA, the CDR3 is TGTGCCAGCAGCCAAGATATCCGGAGCTCCTATAATTCACCCCTCCACTTT.

This chain joins TRBV5-1 and TRBJ2-2, with D tentatively TRBD2 (5 bases). Germline CDR1 reads SGHRS; CDR2 reads YFSETQ. With 5 bases removed from V and 6 bases from J, the gap between germline ends came to 11 bases. The CDR3 extends over 13 amino acids. The CDR3 sequence: CASRSGVAGELFF. The DNA for the CDR3 is TGCGCCAGCAGATCCGGGGTTGCCGGGGAGCTGTTTTTT.

The V gene is TRBV18, the J gene TRBJ1-5; a weak D match, TRBD1 (6 bases). The V gene's germline CDR1 is KGHSH and CDR2 LQKENI. V dropped 0 bases and J dropped 3 bases, with 12 bases sitting between them. This CDR3 spans 16 amino acids. The CDR3 sequence: CASSPPPGAPNQPQHF. The CDR3 DNA reads TGTGCCAGCTCACCACCGCCAGGGGCCCCCAATCAGCCCCAGCATTTT.

This chain joins TRBV27 and TRBJ1-6, with a tentative D call TRBD1 (5 bases). From germline, CDR1 is MNHEY and CDR2 SMNVEV (reference sequence). The CDR3 has 14 amino acids. V lost 6 bases, J lost 9 bases, and 15 bases lay in between. Here the CDR3 DNA reads TGTGCCAGCAGCCTGGAGGGGCAGGGTTCACCCCTCCACTTT. It translates to CASSLEGQGSPLHF.

The rearrangement links TRBV27 to TRBJ2-7, with 10 bases aligning to TRBD2. In germline, CDR1 is MNHEY, CDR2 SMNVEV (reference sequence). Losses at the gene ends were 2 bases for V and 3 bases for J; bases not matched to a gene: 1. This CDR3 has 14 amino acids. CDR3 coding DNA: TGTGCCAGCAGTTTAGCTAGCGGGGGCTACGAGCAGTACTTC. It specifies CASSLASGGYEQYF.

The chain couples TRBV7-9 to TRBJ1-1; D is undetermined. Trimming took 10 bases from V and 6 from J, leaving 12 bases between them. Per the germline V gene, CDR1 is SEHNR and CDR2 is FQNEAQ (reference sequence). The CDR3 runs 11 residues. CDR3 nucleotides: TGTGCCATCGCTGCGGAGGCTGAAGCTTTCTTT. Its translation is CAIAAEAEAFF. Full variable domain (rest looked up from reference TRBV7-9 and TRBJ1-1): DTGVSQNPRHKITKRGQNVTFRCDPISEHNRLYWYRQTLGQGPEFLTYFQNEAQLEKSRLLSDRFSAERPKGSFSTLEIQRTEQGDSAMYLCAIAAEAEAFFGQGTRLTVV.

A note on this clone: A much larger clone differs by one base, so this may be a read error. V usage is TRBV9 and J usage is TRBJ2-5; D gene ambiguous. V lost 0 bases and J 2 bases, leaving 2 bases between the germline ends. Germline-derived CDR1 and CDR2 are SGDLS and YYNGEE. The CDR3 length is 12 residues. The DNA for the CDR3 is TGTGCCAGCAGCGTAGATCAAGAGACCCAGTACTTC. Its protein product is CASSVDQETQYF. The full variable domain, with the rest looked up from reference TRBV9 and TRBJ2-5, is DSGVTQTPKHLITATGQRVTLRCSPRSGDLSVYWYQQSLDQGLQFLIQYYNGEERAKGNILERFSAQQFPDLHSELNLSSLELGDSALYFCASSVDQETQYFGPGTRLLVL.

The chain joins TRBV19 to TRBJ2-7; possible D gene TRBD1, 6 bases. Trimming took 1 base from V and 3 from J, leaving 13 bases between them. The CDR3 has 15 residues. CDR1 and CDR2 (germline): LNHDA, SQIVND (reference sequence). This chain's CDR3 is CASSIGTANYYEQYF. CDR3 nucleotide sequence: TGTGCCAGTAGTATAGGGACAGCGAATTACTACGAGCAGTACTTC.

The rearrangement links TRBV10-1 to TRBJ2-7; TRBD1 matches 8 bases. This CDR3 has 15 residues. Germline V gene lookup returns CDR1 WNHNN and CDR2 SYGVQD (reference sequence). V gave up 6 bases and J gave up 0 bases; unmatched junction bases: 7. The CDR3 region has the DNA TGCGCCAGCAGGGACCACAGGGGGAGCTCCTACGAGCAGTACTTC. Protein sequence: CASRDHRGSSYEQYF.

V gene TRBV7-2 combines with J gene TRBJ1-3; D not certain. Trimming took off 5 bases at V and 0 bases at J, with 8 bases between the two ends. This CDR3 has 14 amino acids. CDR1 is SGHTA and CDR2 is FQGNSA in the germline V gene. The CDR3 spells CASSLESSGNTIYF. The CDR3 DNA sequence: TGTGCCAGCAGCCTCGAATCCTCTGGAAACACCATATATTTT.

The chain is built from TRBV9 and TRBJ1-4, with D possibly matching TRBD1 (5 bases). Trimming pared 2 bases from V and 7 bases from J, leaving 12 bases between. Germline V lookup: CDR1 SGDLS, CDR2 YYNGEE. The CDR3 covers 14 residues. Here the CDR3 DNA reads TGTGCCAGCAGCGTTACAGGTAGTGGTGAAAAACTGTTTTTT. Its translation is CASSVTGSGEKLFF.

This clone has more than one count but fewer than ten. The same CDR3 is also encoded by other DNA sequences in this sample. This chain uses TRBV6-5 with TRBJ1-4, with D unclear. The CDR3 has 13 amino acids. Deletions cut 0 bases from V and 8 bases from J, with 7 bases between. In germline, CDR1 is MNHEY, CDR2 SVGAGI. The CDR3 reads CASSYSSGEKLFF. The CDR3 region has the DNA TGTGCCAGCAGTTACTCGTCGGGAGAAAAACTGTTTTTT.

This chain connects TRBV19 to TRBJ1-1; D possibly corresponds to TRBD1 (5 bases). The germline CDR1 and CDR2 sequences are LNHDA and SQIVND (reference sequence). The V end was cut by 1 base, the J end by 4 bases, with 22 bases between. This CDR3 contains 18 residues. CDR3 DNA sequence: TGTGCCAGTAGTATAGGCCCACCGGGGCTTGTTTCAACCACTGAAGCTTTCTTT. Residues: CASSIGPPGLVSTTEAFF.

With respect to this clone: Just one base apart from a much larger clone, this may be a read error. The gene calls are TRBV5-1 and TRBJ2-6, with 8 bases aligning to TRBD1. Germline CDR1 SGHRS, CDR2 YFSETQ. CDR3 size: 18 residues. J was trimmed by 3 bases and V by 0 bases; bases with no gene match: 8. The CDR3 here is CASSLDVTGAGGANVLTF. The CDR3 region has the DNA TGCGCCAGCAGCTTGGATGTGACAGGGGCGGGTGGGGCCAACGTCCTGACTTTC.

The chain has TRBV30 and TRBJ1-2; tentatively, D is TRBD1 (6 bases). Germline lookup yields CDR1 GTSNPN and CDR2 SVGIG (reference sequence). V gave up 4 bases and J gave up 3 bases, with 6 bases separating them. The CDR3 is 11 residues long. CDR3: CAWTGDYGYTF. CDR3 DNA: TGTGCCTGGACAGGGGACTATGGCTACACCTTC.

There are a few counts of this clone. The J gene is TRBJ2-7, the V gene TRBV11-2; D possibly corresponds to TRBD1 (6 bases). Trimming took 1 base from V and 3 from J, leaving 7 bases between them. The CDR3 consists of 13 residues. Germline values: CDR1 SGHAT, CDR2 FQNNGV. The CDR3 reads CASSLGGLYEQYF. The CDR3, as DNA: TGTGCCAGCAGCTTAGGGGGGCTCTACGAGCAGTACTTC.

The V call is TRBV13, the J call TRBJ1-2; D is possibly TRBD1 (5 bases). The germline V gene encodes CDR1 PRHDT and CDR2 FYEKMQ (reference sequence). V lost 4 bases, J lost 3 bases, and 6 bases lay in between. CDR3 length: 12 residues. The CDR3, as DNA: TGTGCCAGCAGCTGGGGGGACTATGGCTACACCTTC. It encodes CASSWGDYGYTF.

The chain employs TRBV13 and TRBJ2-1; 7 bases agree with TRBD2. CDR1 and CDR2 from the germline V gene are PRHDT and FYEKMQ (reference sequence). The CDR3 sequence is 16 residues long. J gave up 10 bases and V 5 bases, and 17 bases lay outside the gene matches. CDR3 coding DNA: TGTGCCAGCAGCACCCGTGGAGCGGGGACCTCGGGGGAGCAGTTCTTC. It is translated as CASSTRGAGTSGEQFF. Combining the CDR3 with reference TRBV13 and TRBJ2-1 gives the whole variable domain AAGVIQSPRHLIKEKRETATLKCYPIPRHDTVYWYQQGPGQDPQFLISFYEKMQSDKGSIPDRFSAQQFSDYHSELNMSSLELGDSALYFCASSTRGAGTSGEQFFGPGTRLTVL.

This clone came up a few times. The chain joins TRBV7-9 to TRBJ2-2; 14 nucleotides match TRBD2. Germline CDR1 SEHNR, CDR2 FQNEAQ (reference sequence). The length of the CDR3 is 17 residues. V lost 5 bases, J lost 6 bases, and 8 bases stayed unmatched. CDR3 amino acids: CASSPRLAGGPAGELFF. The CDR3, as DNA: TGTGCCAGCAGCCCCCGACTAGCGGGAGGGCCCGCCGGGGAGCTGTTTTTT.

This clone showed up just a few times. In nucleotides, the CDR3 is TGTGCCAGCAGCCAAGACCAGGCGGCGGGGGGGAGTACGCAGTATTTT. This gives the protein CASSQDQAAGGSTQYF. V usage is TRBV4-2 and J usage is TRBJ2-3, with 9 bases that match TRBD2. In germline, CDR1 is LGHNA, CDR2 YNFKEQ. The V segment lost 0 bases and the J segment 8 bases; nucleotides outside the gene matches: 9. CDR3 length: 16 amino acids.

This clone appeared once. This chain connects TRBV6-5 to TRBJ1-5; 11 bases fit TRBD1. Per the germline V gene, CDR1 is MNHEY and CDR2 is SVGAGI. V trimming: 5 bases; J trimming: 5 bases; junction bases outside the gene matches: 5. This CDR3 contains 15 residues. CDR3 sequence: CASSRGQGADQPQHF. CDR3 sequence (DNA): TGTGCCAGCAGTCGAGGACAGGGGGCGGATCAGCCCCAGCATTTT.

Details on this clone: Other nucleotide sequences in the sample specify the same CDR3. The chain links TRBV5-1 to TRBJ2-5; the D is unclear. V shed 0 bases and J shed 5 bases, with 5 bases lying between them. The CDR3 covers 12 residues. CDR1 and CDR2 from the germline V gene are SGHRS and YFSETQ. The CDR3 protein is CASSLEGETQYF. CDR3 DNA: TGCGCCAGCAGCTTGGAGGGCGAGACCCAGTACTTC.

The genes are TRBV7-6 and TRBJ2-7; D may be TRBD2 (7 bases). Trimming took off 5 bases at V and 3 bases at J, with 17 bases between the two ends. CDR3 length equals 15 residues. CDR1 SGHVS and CDR2 FNYEAQ come from the germline V gene. CDR3 loop: CASSAQGGGFYEQYF. CDR3 DNA sequence: TGTGCCAGCAGCGCACAGGGAGGGGGATTCTACGAGCAGTACTTC.

This clone was recorded a few times. This chain uses TRBV27 with TRBJ2-7; D is perhaps TRBD1 (6 bases). There are 16 residues in the CDR3. Germline lookup yields CDR1 MNHEY and CDR2 SMNVEV (reference sequence). V was shortened by 6 bases and J by 5 bases, with 23 bases between the two germline ends. Written as DNA, the CDR3 is TGTGCCAGCAGACCACTGGGGGCCGCCCGCGGCGACGAGCAGTACTTC. It codes for CASRPLGAARGDEQYF.

This sequence joins TRBV10-3 and TRBJ2-4, with 10 bases matching TRBD1. The J segment lost 7 bases and the V segment lost 10 bases, leaving 7 bases of the junction unmatched. The CDR3 is made up of 13 amino acids. From germline, CDR1 is ENHRY and CDR2 SYGVKD. CDR3 nucleotides: TGTGCCAGCGGGACAGGGGACGGGAACATTCAGTACTTC. Translation: CASGTGDGNIQYF.